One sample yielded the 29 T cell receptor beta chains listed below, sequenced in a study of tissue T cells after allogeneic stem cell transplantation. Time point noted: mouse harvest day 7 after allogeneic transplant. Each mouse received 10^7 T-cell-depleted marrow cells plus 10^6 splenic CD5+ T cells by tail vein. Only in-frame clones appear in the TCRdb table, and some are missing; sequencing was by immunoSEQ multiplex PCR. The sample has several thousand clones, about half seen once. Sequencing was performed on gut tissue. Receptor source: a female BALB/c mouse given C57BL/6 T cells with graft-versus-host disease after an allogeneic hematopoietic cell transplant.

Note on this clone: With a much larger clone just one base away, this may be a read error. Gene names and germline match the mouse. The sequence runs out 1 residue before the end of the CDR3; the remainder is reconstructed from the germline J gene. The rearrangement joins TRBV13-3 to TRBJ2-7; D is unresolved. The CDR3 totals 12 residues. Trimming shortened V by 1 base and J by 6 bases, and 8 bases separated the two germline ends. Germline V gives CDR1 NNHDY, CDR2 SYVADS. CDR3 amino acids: CASSDLWLEQYF. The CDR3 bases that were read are TGTGCCAGCAGTGATCTCTGGCTTGAACAGTAC.

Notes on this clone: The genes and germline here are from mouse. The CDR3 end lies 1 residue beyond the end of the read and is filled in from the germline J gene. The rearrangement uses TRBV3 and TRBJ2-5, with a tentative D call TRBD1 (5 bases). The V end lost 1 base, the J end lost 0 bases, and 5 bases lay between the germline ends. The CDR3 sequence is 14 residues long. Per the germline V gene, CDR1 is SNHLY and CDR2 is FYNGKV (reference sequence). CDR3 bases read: TGTGCCAGCAGCTTAGGACAGAACCAAGACACCCAGTAC. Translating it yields CASSLGQNQDTQY. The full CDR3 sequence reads CASSLGQNQDTQYF.

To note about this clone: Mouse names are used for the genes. CDR3 amino acids: CASKGDTEVFF. Incomplete CDR3 DNA: TGTGCCAGCAAGGGGGACACAGAAGTCTTC. This sequence joins TRBV26 and TRBJ1-1; D possibly corresponds to TRBD1 (6 bases). The read ends 1 residue before the CDR3 terminus; that terminus is restored from the germline J gene. Germline values: CDR1 KGHPV, CDR2 FQNQEV (reference sequence). The CDR3 has 11 amino acids. The ends were cut back, 7 bases at V and 3 bases at J, with 6 bases in the middle.

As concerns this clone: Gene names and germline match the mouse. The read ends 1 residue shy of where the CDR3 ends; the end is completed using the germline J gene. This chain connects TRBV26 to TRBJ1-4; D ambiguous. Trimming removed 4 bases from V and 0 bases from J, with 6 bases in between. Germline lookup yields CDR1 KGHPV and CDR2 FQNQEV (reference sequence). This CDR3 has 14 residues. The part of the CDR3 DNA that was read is TGTGCCAGCAGTCCCGGAGTTTCCAACGAAAGATTATTT. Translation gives CASSPGVSNERLF. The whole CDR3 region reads CASSPGVSNERLFF. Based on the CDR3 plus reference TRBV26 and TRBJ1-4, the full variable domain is NSKVIQTPRYLVKGQGQKAKMRCIPEKGHPVVFWYQQNKNNEFKFLINFQNQEVLQQIDMTEKRFSAECPSNSPCSLEIQSSEAGDSALYLCASSPGVSNERLFFGHGTKLSVL.

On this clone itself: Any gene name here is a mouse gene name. The CDR3 DNA, read in part, is TGTGCCAGCAGTGATGCTTTCGGGACTGGGGGTAACTATGCTGAGCAGTTC. This translates into CASSDAFGTGGNYAEQF. The entire CDR3 protein is CASSDAFGTGGNYAEQFF. The chain couples TRBV13-1 to TRBJ2-1; 11 bases are a match to TRBD2. The read falls 1 residue short of the CDR3 end, and the missing part is taken from the germline J gene. CDR1 NSHNY and CDR2 SYGAGN come from the germline V gene. After removal of 0 bases from V and 0 bases from J, the junction contained 5 bases not matched to a gene. CDR3 size: 18 residues.

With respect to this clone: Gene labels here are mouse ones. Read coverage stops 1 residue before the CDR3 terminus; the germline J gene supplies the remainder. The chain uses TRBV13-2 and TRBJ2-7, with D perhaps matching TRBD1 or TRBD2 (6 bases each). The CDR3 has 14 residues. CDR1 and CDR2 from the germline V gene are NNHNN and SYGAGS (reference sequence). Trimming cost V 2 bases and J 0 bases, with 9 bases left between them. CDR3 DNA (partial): TGTGCCAGCGGTGAACGGGGGCCCTCCTATGAACAGTAC. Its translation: CASGERGPSYEQY. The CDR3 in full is CASGERGPSYEQYF.

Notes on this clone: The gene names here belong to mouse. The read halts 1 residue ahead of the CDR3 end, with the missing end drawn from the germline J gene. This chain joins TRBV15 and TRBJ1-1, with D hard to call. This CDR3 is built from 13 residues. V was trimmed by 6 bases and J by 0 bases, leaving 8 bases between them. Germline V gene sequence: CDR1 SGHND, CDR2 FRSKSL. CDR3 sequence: CASSPNANTEVFF. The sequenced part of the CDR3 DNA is TGTGCCAGCAGCCCCAATGCAAACACAGAAGTCTTC.

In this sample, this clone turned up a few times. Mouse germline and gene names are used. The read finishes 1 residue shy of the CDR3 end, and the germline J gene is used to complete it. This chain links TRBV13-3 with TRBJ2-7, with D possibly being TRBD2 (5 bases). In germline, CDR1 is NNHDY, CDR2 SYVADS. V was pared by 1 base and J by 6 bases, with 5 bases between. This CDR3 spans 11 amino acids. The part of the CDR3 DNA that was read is TGTGCCAGCAGTGATTGGGGTGAACAGTAC. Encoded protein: CASSDWGEQY. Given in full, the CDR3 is CASSDWGEQYF.

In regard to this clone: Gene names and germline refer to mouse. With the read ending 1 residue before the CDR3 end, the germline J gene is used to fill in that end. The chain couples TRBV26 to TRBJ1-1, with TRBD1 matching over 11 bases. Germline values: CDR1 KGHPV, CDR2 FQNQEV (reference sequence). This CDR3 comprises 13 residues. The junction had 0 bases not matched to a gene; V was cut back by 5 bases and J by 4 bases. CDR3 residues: CASSGTGGTEVFF. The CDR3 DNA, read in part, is TGTGCCAGCAGTGGGACAGGGGGCACAGAAGTCTTC. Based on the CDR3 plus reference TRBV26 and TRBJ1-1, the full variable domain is NSKVIQTPRYLVKGQGQKAKMRCIPEKGHPVVFWYQQNKNNEFKFLINFQNQEVLQQIDMTEKRFSAECPSNSPCSLEIQSSEAGDSALYLCASSGTGGTEVFFGKGTRLTVV.

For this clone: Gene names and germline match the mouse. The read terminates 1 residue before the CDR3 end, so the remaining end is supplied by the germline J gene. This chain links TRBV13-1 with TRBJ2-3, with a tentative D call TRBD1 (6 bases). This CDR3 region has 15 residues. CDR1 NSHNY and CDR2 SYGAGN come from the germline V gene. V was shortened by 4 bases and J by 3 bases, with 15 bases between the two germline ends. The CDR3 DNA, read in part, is TGTGCCAGCAGTCAGACAGGAGGAGGGGCAGAAACGCTGTAT. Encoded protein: CASSQTGGGAETLY. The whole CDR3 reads CASSQTGGGAETLYF.

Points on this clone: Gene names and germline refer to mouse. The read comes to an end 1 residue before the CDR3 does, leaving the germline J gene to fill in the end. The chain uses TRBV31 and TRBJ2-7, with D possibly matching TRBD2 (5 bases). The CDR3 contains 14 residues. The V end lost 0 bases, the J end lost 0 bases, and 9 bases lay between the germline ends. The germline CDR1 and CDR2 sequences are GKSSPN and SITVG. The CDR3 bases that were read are TGTGCCTGGAGTCTTCTGGGAAGCTCCTATGAACAGTAC. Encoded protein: CAWSLLGSSYEQY. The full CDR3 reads CAWSLLGSSYEQYF.

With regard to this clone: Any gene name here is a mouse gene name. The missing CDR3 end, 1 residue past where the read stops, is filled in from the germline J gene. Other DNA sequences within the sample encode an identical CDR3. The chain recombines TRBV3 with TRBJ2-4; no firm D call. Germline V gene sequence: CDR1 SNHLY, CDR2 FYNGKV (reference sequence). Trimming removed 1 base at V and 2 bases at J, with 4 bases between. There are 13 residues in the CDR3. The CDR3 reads CASSLGVQNTLYF. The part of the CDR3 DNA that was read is TGTGCCAGCAGCTTAGGGGTTCAAAACACCTTGTAC.

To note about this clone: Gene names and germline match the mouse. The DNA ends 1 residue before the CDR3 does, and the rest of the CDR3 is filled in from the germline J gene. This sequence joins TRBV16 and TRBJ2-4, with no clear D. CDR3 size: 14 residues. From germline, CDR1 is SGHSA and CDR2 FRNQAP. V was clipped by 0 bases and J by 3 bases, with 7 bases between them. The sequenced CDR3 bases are TGTGCAAGCAGCTTAGATCCCCCGCAAAACACCTTGTAC. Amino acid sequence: CASSLDPPQNTLY. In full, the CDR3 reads CASSLDPPQNTLYF.

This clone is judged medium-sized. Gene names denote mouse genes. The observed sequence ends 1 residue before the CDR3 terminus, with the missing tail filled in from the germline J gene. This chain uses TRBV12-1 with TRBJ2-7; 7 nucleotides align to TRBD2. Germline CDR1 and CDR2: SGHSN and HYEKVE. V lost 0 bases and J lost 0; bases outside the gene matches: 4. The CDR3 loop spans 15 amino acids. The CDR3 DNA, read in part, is TGTGCCAGCTCTCTCTCGGGGGGGAGCTCCTATGAACAGTAC. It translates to CASSLSGGSSYEQY. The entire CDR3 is CASSLSGGSSYEQYF.

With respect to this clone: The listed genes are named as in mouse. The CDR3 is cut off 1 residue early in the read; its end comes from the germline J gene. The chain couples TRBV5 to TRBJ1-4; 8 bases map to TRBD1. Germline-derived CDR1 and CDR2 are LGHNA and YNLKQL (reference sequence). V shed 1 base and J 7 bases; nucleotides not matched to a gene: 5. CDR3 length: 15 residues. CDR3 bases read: TGTGCCAGCAGCCAAGGGACAGGGAGGGGCGAAAGATTATTT. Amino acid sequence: CASSQGTGRGERLF. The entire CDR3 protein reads CASSQGTGRGERLFF.

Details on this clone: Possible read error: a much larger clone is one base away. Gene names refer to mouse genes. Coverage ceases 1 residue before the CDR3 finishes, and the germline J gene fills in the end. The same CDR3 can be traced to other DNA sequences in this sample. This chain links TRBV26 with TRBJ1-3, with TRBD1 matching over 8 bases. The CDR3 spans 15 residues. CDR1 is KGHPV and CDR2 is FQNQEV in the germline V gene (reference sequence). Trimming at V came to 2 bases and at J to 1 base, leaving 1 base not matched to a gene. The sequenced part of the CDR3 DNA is TGTGCCAGCAGTCTGACAGGGGGATCTGGAAATACGCTCTAT. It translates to CASSLTGGSGNTLY. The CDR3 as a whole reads CASSLTGGSGNTLYF.

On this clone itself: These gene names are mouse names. Partial CDR3 DNA: TGTGCCAGCAGCTTGGGGACTGGGGGATATGAACAGTAC. Its protein is CASSLGTGGYEQY. The CDR3, in full, reads CASSLGTGGYEQYF. V is TRBV3 and J is TRBJ2-7; TRBD2 matches at 11 bases. The DNA ends 1 residue before the CDR3 does, and the rest of the CDR3 is filled in from the germline J gene. Trimming cost V 3 bases and J 4 bases; bases outside gene matches: 2. The CDR3 length is 14 residues. Per the germline V gene, CDR1 is SNHLY and CDR2 is FYNGKV (reference sequence). Full variable domain (missing parts from reference TRBV3 and TRBJ2-7): GPKVLQIPSHQIIDMGQMVTLNCDPVSNHLYFYWYKQILGQQMEFLVNFYNGKVMEKSKLFKDQFSVERPDGSYFTLKIQPTALEDSAVYFCASSLGTGGYEQYFGPGTRLTVL.

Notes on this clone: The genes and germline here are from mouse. Incomplete CDR3 DNA: TGTGCCTGGAGTCTAGGAGTCTATGAACAGTAC. Translated, it gives CAWSLGVYEQY. The whole CDR3 protein is CAWSLGVYEQYF. The chain recombines TRBV31 with TRBJ2-7; no clear D gene. The CDR3 is cut off 1 residue early in the read; its end comes from the germline J gene. The CDR3 loop spans 12 amino acids. From germline, CDR1 is GKSSPN and CDR2 SITVG. V was clipped by 0 bases and J by 3 bases, with 6 bases between them.

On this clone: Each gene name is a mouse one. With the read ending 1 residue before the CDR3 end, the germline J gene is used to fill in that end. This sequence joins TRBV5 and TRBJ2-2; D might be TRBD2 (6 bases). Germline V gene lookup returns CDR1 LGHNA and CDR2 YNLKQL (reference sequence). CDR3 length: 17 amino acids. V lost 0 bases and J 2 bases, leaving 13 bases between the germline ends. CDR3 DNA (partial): TGTGCCAGCAGCCAAGATCGGGCCTGGGGCAACACCGGGCAGCTCTAC. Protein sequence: CASSQDRAWGNTGQLY. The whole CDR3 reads CASSQDRAWGNTGQLYF.

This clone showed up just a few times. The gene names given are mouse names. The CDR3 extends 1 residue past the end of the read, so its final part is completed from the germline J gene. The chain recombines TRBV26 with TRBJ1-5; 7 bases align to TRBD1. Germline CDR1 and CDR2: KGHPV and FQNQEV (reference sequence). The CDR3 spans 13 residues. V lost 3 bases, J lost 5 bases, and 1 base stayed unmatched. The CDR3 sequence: CASSLTGDQAPLF. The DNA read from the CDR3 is TGTGCCAGCAGTCTTACAGGGGACCAGGCTCCGCTT.

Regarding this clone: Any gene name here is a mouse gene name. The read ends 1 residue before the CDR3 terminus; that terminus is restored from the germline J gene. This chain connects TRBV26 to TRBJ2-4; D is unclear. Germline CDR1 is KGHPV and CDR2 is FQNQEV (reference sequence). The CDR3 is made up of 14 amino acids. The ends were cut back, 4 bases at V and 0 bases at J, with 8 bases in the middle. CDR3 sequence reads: CASSQQSSQNTLYF. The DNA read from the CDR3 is TGTGCCAGCAGTCAGCAGTCTAGTCAAAACACCTTGTAC.

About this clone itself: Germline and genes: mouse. CDR3 DNA, as far as it was read: TGTGCCAGCAGTCTCGGGGCAGAAACGCTGTAT. Its translation is CASSLGAETLY. The full CDR3 is CASSLGAETLYF. V is TRBV26 and J is TRBJ2-3; D remains unclear. The read gets to within 1 residue of the CDR3 end, and the germline J gene fills in the rest. The CDR3 contains 12 residues. Germline CDR1 KGHPV, CDR2 FQNQEV (reference sequence). The ends were cut back, 3 bases at V and 3 bases at J, with 4 bases in the middle.

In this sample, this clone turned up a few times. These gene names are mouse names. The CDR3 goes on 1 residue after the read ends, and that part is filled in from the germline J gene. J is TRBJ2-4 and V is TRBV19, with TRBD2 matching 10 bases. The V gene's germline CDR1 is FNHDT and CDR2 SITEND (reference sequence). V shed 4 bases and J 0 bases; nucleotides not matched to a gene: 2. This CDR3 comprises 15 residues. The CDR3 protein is CASSRTGGSQNTLYF. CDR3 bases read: TGTGCCAGCAGTCGGACTGGGGGTAGTCAAAACACCTTGTAC.

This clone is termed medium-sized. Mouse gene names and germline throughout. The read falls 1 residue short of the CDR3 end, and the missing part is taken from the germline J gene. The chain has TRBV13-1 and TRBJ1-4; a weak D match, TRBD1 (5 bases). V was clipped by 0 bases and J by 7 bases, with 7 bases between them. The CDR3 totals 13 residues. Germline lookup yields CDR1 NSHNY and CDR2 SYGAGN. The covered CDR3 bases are TGTGCCAGCAGTGATGGGGGGTTCGAAAGATTATTT. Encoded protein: CASSDGGFERLF. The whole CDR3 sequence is CASSDGGFERLFF. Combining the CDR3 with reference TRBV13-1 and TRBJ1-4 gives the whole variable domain EAAVTQSPRNKVTVTGGNVTLSCRQTNSHNYMYWYRQDTGHGLRLIHYSYGAGNLRIGDVPDGYKATRTTQEDFFLLLELASPSQTSLYFCASSDGGFERLFFGHGTKLSVL.

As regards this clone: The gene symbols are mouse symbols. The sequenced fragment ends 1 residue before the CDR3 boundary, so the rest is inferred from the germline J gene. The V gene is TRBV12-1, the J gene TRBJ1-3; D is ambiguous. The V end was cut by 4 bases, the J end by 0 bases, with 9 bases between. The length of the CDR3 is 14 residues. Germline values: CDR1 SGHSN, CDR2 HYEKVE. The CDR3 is CASSSGFSGNTLYF. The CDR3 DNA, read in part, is TGTGCCAGCTCGTCCGGTTTTTCTGGAAATACGCTCTAT.

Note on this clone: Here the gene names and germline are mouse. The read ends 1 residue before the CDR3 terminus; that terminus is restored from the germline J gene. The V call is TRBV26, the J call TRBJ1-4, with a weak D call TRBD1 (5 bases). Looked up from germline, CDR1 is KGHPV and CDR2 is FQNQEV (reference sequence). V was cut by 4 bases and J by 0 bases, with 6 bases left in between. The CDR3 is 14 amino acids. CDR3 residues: CASSPGISNERLFF. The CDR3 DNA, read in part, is TGTGCCAGCAGTCCAGGGATTTCCAACGAAAGATTATTT.

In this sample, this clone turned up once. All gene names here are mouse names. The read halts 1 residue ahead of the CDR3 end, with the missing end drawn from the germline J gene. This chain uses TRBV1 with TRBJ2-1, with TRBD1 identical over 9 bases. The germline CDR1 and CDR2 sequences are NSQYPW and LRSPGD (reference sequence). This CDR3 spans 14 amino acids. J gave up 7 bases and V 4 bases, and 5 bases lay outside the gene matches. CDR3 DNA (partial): TGCACCTGCAGTGTACAGGGGGCGCGAGCTGAGCAGTTC. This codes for CTCSVQGARAEQF. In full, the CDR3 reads CTCSVQGARAEQFF.

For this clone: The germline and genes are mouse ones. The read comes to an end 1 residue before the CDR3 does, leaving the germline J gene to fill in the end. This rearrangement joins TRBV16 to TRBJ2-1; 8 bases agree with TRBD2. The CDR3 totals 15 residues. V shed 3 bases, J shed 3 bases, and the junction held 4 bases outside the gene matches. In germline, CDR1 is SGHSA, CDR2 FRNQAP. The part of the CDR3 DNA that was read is TGTGCAAGCAGCTTTGGGGGGGGGAGCTATGCTGAGCAGTTC. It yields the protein CASSFGGGSYAEQF. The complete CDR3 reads CASSFGGGSYAEQFF.

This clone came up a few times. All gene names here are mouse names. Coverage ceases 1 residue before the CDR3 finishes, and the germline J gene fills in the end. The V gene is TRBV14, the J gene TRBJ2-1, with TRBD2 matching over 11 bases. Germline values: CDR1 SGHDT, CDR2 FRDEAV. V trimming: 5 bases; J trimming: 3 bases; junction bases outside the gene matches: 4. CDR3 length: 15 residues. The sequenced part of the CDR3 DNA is TGTGCCAGCAGCCACTGGGGGGGCATCTATGCTGAGCAGTTC. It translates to CASSHWGGIYAEQF. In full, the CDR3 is CASSHWGGIYAEQFF.